This passage covers 17 T cell receptor beta chains from one sample sequenced in a study of blood T cell repertoires in COVID-19 (dated by TCRdb to the early 2020s). Libraries were made using the immunoSEQ multiplex PCR assay. TCRdb's version of the immuneACCESS table is confined to in-frame rearrangements and falls short of the full clone set. An unresolved V gene accounts for under half of the shortfall where checked; the remainder is of unknown origin. This sample holds roughly 120,000 clones; around 84% were observed only once. The leading ten clones occupy around 8% of the sample. The sequencing sample was made of peripheral blood. The receptor set was obtained from an elderly woman with active or convalescent COVID-19.

The chain is built from TRBV24-1 and TRBJ2-7; a weak D match, TRBD2 (5 bases). Germline V lookup: CDR1 KGHDR, CDR2 SFDVKD. The CDR3 is 11 amino acids. The V and J ends lost 6 bases and 4 bases respectively, with 6 bases between them. DNA for the CDR3: TGTGCCACCAGTCCGGGATACGAGCAGTACTTC. It encodes CATSPGYEQYF.

The chain uses TRBV6-5 and TRBJ2-5, with TRBD1 as a possible D gene (5 bases). The CDR3 is made up of 12 amino acids. Germline V gene lookup returns CDR1 MNHEY and CDR2 SVGAGI. V lost 8 bases to trimming and J lost 5 bases, with 12 bases between them. The CDR3: CASVGVWETQYF. The CDR3 DNA is TGTGCCAGCGTAGGGGTCTGGGAGACCCAGTACTTC.

This chain connects TRBV10-3 to TRBJ2-7; the D gene is possibly TRBD2 (6 bases). The ends were cut back, 1 base at V and 7 bases at J, with 11 bases in the middle. CDR3 length: 13 residues. The germline gives CDR1 ENHRY, CDR2 SYGVKD. The CDR3 here is CAISEFSSGEQYF. The CDR3 DNA follows: TGTGCCATCAGTGAGTTTAGCAGCGGGGAGCAGTACTTC.

The genes are TRBV7-9 and TRBJ2-5; possibly TRBD2 for D (5 bases). CDR3 length equals 13 residues. The ends were cut back, 2 bases at V and 5 bases at J, with 9 bases in the middle. Germline CDR1 reads SEHNR; CDR2 reads FQNEAQ (reference sequence). CDR3 nucleotides: TGTGCCAGCAGCTTACTGGGAGAGGAGACCCAGTACTTC. It is translated as CASSLLGEETQYF.

The chain joins TRBV24-1 to TRBJ2-7; a possible D gene is TRBD2 (6 bases). This CDR3 region has 13 residues. V shed 1 base and J shed 6 bases, with 9 bases lying between them. Looked up from germline, CDR1 is KGHDR and CDR2 is SFDVKD. The CDR3 protein is CATSDFTGVEQYF. CDR3 coding DNA: TGTGCCACCAGTGATTTCACGGGGGTCGAGCAGTACTTC.

The chain links TRBV9 to TRBJ1-3; possible D gene TRBD1, 5 bases. V was clipped by 0 bases and J by 2 bases, with 12 bases between them. The CDR3 totals 16 residues. CDR1 and CDR2 from the germline V gene are SGDLS and YYNGEE. CDR3 in DNA: TGTGCCAGCAGCGTAGTAGAGGCCAGGGCTGGAAACACCATATATTTT. The encoded protein is CASSVVEARAGNTIYF. Looking up the rest from reference TRBV9 and TRBJ1-3 gives the full variable domain: DSGVTQTPKHLITATGQRVTLRCSPRSGDLSVYWYQQSLDQGLQFLIQYYNGEERAKGNILERFSAQQFPDLHSELNLSSLELGDSALYFCASSVVEARAGNTIYFGEGSWLTVV.

This rearrangement joins TRBV28 to TRBJ1-5; the match to TRBD1 covers 8 bases. V shed 3 bases and J 5 bases; nucleotides not matched to a gene: 6. The germline V gene encodes CDR1 MDHEN and CDR2 SYDVKM. The CDR3 has 15 residues. This chain's CDR3 is CASSFVTGVDQPQHF. Written as DNA, the CDR3 is TGTGCCAGCAGTTTCGTGACAGGGGTGGATCAGCCCCAGCATTTT.

The V gene is TRBV5-4, the J gene TRBJ2-2, with a possible D match to TRBD1 (6 bases). CDR1 SGHNT and CDR2 YYREEE come from the germline V gene (reference sequence). V dropped 6 bases and J dropped 6 bases, with 15 bases sitting between them. The CDR3 is 14 residues long. The DNA of the CDR3 is TGTGCCAGCACTCTAGGACAGCATTCCGGGGAGCTGTTTTTT. This gives the protein CASTLGQHSGELFF.

The rearrangement uses TRBV7-9 and TRBJ2-7; TRBD2 might be the D (7 bases). With 5 bases removed from V and 6 bases from J, the gap between germline ends came to 17 bases. The CDR3 length is 14 residues. Germline assignment: CDR1 SEHNR and CDR2 FQNEAQ (reference sequence). CDR3: CASSQGGGEGEQYF. The CDR3 bases are TGTGCCAGCAGCCAAGGGGGTGGGGAGGGCGAGCAGTACTTC.

CDR3 residues: CASSSGQGINTIYF. In nucleotides, the CDR3 is TGTGCCAGCAGCTCTGGACAGGGGATAAACACCATATATTTT. V and J are TRBV6-5 and TRBJ1-3; 9 bases are a match to TRBD1. Germline V gene sequence: CDR1 MNHEY, CDR2 SVGAGI. The CDR3 totals 14 residues. Unmatched junction bases numbered 6, after V lost 6 bases and J lost 6 bases.

The chain is built from TRBV5-1 and TRBJ2-7, with 11 nucleotides matching TRBD1. This CDR3 region has 15 residues. V lost 0 bases to trimming and J lost 4 bases; unmatched junction nucleotides: 3. Germline V CDR1 and CDR2: SGHRS, YFSETQ. CDR3 nucleotides: TGCGCCAGCAGCTTGGGGACAGGGGGCAAATACGAGCAGTACTTC. This translates into CASSLGTGGKYEQYF.

The V and J genes are TRBV24-1 and TRBJ2-1, with 8 positions matching TRBD1. CDR3 length equals 16 residues. The trim removed 5 bases at V and 6 bases at J, leaving 11 bases unmatched. Germline V gene sequence: CDR1 KGHDR, CDR2 SFDVKD. CDR3 residues: CATSALDRGGLNEQFF. Written as DNA, the CDR3 is TGTGCCACCAGTGCCCTTGACAGGGGAGGACTCAATGAGCAGTTCTTC.

The chain has TRBV3-1 (or the pseudogene TRBV3-2) and TRBJ2-1; the match to TRBD1 covers 7 bases. J lost 4 bases, V lost 4 bases, and 4 bases had no gene match. CDR1 is LGHDT and CDR2 is YNNKEL in the germline V gene (reference sequence). There are 14 residues in the CDR3. CDR3 loop: CASSRDRRYNEQFF. The CDR3 DNA reads TGTGCCAGCAGCCGGGACAGAAGATACAATGAGCAGTTCTTC.

This sequence joins TRBV5-1 and TRBJ2-3; 8 nucleotides line up with TRBD1. V lost 7 bases and J lost 4; bases outside the gene matches: 17. CDR3 size: 17 residues. Germline lookup yields CDR1 SGHRS and CDR2 YFSETQ. CDR3 sequence: CASSFGRRTGSADTQYF. The CDR3 DNA reads TGCGCCAGCTCTTTTGGCAGGAGGACAGGGTCCGCAGATACGCAGTATTTT.

The chain links TRBV5-4 to TRBJ2-7, with 11 bases fitting TRBD1. V was pared by 3 bases and J by 7 bases, with 3 bases of the junction left unmatched. There are 13 residues in the CDR3. CDR1 is SGHNT, CDR2 YYREEE, per germline (reference sequence). The DNA for the CDR3 is TGTGCCAGCAGCTGGGACAGGGGGAATGAGCAGTACTTC. It codes for CASSWDRGNEQYF.

The gene calls are TRBV27 and TRBJ2-1; 10 nucleotides align to TRBD2. Trimming removed 7 bases from V and 6 bases from J; junction bases left unmatched: 9. CDR1 is MNHEY, CDR2 SMNVEV, per germline (reference sequence). The CDR3 contains 15 residues. The CDR3 DNA is TGTGCCAGCAACTCGGGCCTAGCGGGAGCCAATGAGCAGTTCTTC. This encodes CASNSGLAGANEQFF.

The chain links TRBV7-9 to TRBJ1-1, with TRBD1 as a possible D gene (6 bases). Germline V gene lookup returns CDR1 SEHNR and CDR2 FQNEAQ (reference sequence). This CDR3 has 13 residues. Deletions cut 7 bases from V and 1 base from J, with 10 bases between. The CDR3 protein is CASTSQGNTEAFF. CDR3 nucleotides: TGTGCCAGCACCTCACAGGGGAACACTGAAGCTTTCTTT.